The T cell receptor beta chain under discussion was sequenced for a study of blood T cell repertoires in COVID-19. At the level of the study: The United States, Italy and Spain supplied acute and convalescent COVID-19 samples. T cells, B-cell-depleted T cells, or PBMCs supplied cDNA or gDNA.

The table came from immunoSEQ multiplex PCR; TCRdb's copy has only in-frame clones and leaves some out. The top ten clones hold around 3.8% of a sample with 140,000 to 150,000 clones, 75% to 90% of them seen once. The sample was peripheral blood. The clonotype comes from a man in his 70s who had recovered from COVID-19.

The CDR3 is CASSIGQGEKLFF. DNA for the CDR3: TGTGCCAGCAGCATCGGACAGGGTGAAAAACTGTTTTTT. The V gene is TRBV7-2, the J gene TRBJ1-4; 8 bases are shared with TRBD1. The junction had 3 bases not matched to a gene; V was cut back by 5 bases and J by 7 bases. The V gene's germline CDR1 is SGHTA and CDR2 FQGNSA. The CDR3 covers 13 residues.